One and the same sample provided the 15 T cell receptor beta chains below, sequenced in a study of T cells in Graves' hyperthyroidism and ophthalmopathy. Regions amplified from RNA transcripts were the TCR beta CDR3 regions. The TCR CDR3 was amplified in a first-round RT-PCR using the HTBI primer set. One entry per CDR3 protein, called by TCRdb with MiXCR from the multiplex PCR reads. The repertoire includes 250,000 or so distinct CDR3 sequences, around 15% of them detected once, and over 25% sits in the top ten. The sequenced sample consisted of blood. The receptors shown here come from a woman aged 45-65 years with Graves' hyperthyroidism that later progressed to Graves' ophthalmopathy.

The sample holds a few counts of this clonotype. CDR3 in DNA: TGCGCCAGCAGCATCACACCTAGCGATGAGCAGTTCTTC. Amino acids: CASSITPSDEQFF. The chain recombines TRBV5-1 with TRBJ2-1; D perhaps matches TRBD2 (6 bases). The CDR3 covers 13 residues. Trimming removed 4 bases from V and 8 bases from J, with 13 bases in between. The germline CDR1 and CDR2 sequences are SGHRS and YFSETQ. The full variable domain, completed using reference TRBV5-1 and TRBJ2-1, is KAGVTQTPRYLIKTRGQQVTLSCSPISGHRSVSWYQQTPGQGLQFLFEYFSETQRNKGNFPGRFSGRQFSNSRSEMNVSTLELGDSALYLCASSITPSDEQFFGPGTRLTVL.

About this clonotype itself: A clone one base away is much larger, so this may be a read error. The rearrangement links TRBV6-1 to TRBJ2-7; TRBD1 agrees at 7 bases. Germline V lookup: CDR1 MNHNS, CDR2 SASEGT. CDR3 length: 14 residues. This CDR3 reads CVSSRQGDNYEQYF. For the CDR3, the DNA is TGTGTCAGCAGCAGACAGGGCGACAACTACGAGCAGTACTTC.

The gene calls are TRBV13 and TRBJ2-3; weak D call: TRBD2 (6 bases). The germline V gene has CDR1 PRHDT and CDR2 FYEKMQ (reference sequence). This CDR3 is 16 amino acids long. V was shortened by 5 bases and J by 3 bases, with 18 bases between the two germline ends. The CDR3 nucleotides read TGTGCCAGCAGCGATTCGTGGCGGGGCACGACAGATACGCAGTATTTT. Encoded protein: CASSDSWRGTTDTQYF.

This clonotype was found many times. The chain recombines TRBV12-3 or TRBV12-4 with TRBJ2-3, with unresolved D. With 2 bases removed from V and 1 base from J, the gap between germline ends came to 7 bases. This CDR3 region has 14 residues. The CDR3 reads CASSLNPGTDTQYF. The CDR3 nucleotides read TGTGCCAGCAGTTTAAATCCGGGCACAGATACGCAGTATTTT.

This clonotype was recorded at least ten times. The chain links TRBV28 to TRBJ1-1; D gene uncertain. Trimming pared 6 bases from V and 5 bases from J, leaving 10 bases between. CDR3 size: 12 residues. Germline CDR1 reads MDHEN; CDR2 reads SYDVKM. The CDR3 is CASRVGYTEAFF. In DNA, the CDR3 is TGTGCCAGCAGGGTCGGTTATACTGAAGCTTTCTTT.

The V gene is TRBV13, the J gene TRBJ2-7, with 7 bases fitting TRBD2. This CDR3 is built from 13 residues. Germline V gene sequence: CDR1 PRHDT, CDR2 FYEKMQ (reference sequence). V lost 8 bases and J lost 2; bases outside the gene matches: 6. CDR3 nucleotides: TGTGCCAGCTTAGGCGGGGGAACCTACGAGCAGTACTTC. Translation gives CASLGGGTYEQYF.

The chain uses TRBV25-1 and TRBJ2-2, with TRBD1 matching over 12 bases. V dropped 6 bases and J dropped 6; count of bases not matched to a gene: 5. CDR1 is MGHDK and CDR2 is SYGVNS in the germline V gene. The CDR3 totals 15 residues. The CDR3 region is CASRPGQGAAGELFF. The CDR3 DNA reads TGTGCCAGCAGGCCGGGACAGGGGGCGGCCGGGGAGCTGTTTTTT.

This clonotype was observed a handful of times. This may arise from a read error, as a much more abundant clone is one base away. This chain connects TRBV6-2 or TRBV6-3 to TRBJ2-3; 13 nucleotides align to TRBD2. The germline V gene encodes CDR1 MNHEY and CDR2 SVGEGT. The length of the CDR3 is 19 residues. Trimming removed 4 bases from V and 6 bases from J; junction bases left unmatched: 16. The CDR3 loop reads CASSFPGRGTSGNEDTQYF. The CDR3 nucleotides read TGTGCCAGCAGTTTTCCCGGTAGAGGGACTAGCGGGAATGAGGATACGCAGTATTTT.

The CDR3 coding sequence is TGTGCCAGCAGCTTAGGTTTTGCGGGTTATGGCTACACCTTC. This codes for CASSLGFAGYGYTF. The V gene is TRBV7-8, the J gene TRBJ1-2, with D hard to call. CDR3 length: 14 amino acids. The V gene lost 1 base and the J gene lost 5 bases, with 11 bases spanning the gap. The germline gives CDR1 SGHVS, CDR2 FQNEAQ.

This clonotype was seen many times. The rearrangement joins TRBV12-3 or TRBV12-4 to TRBJ2-4; no firm D call. Trimming removed 5 bases from V and 14 bases from J, with 16 bases in between. This CDR3 has 12 residues. This CDR3 reads CASSLRLTKEYF. CDR3 bases: TGTGCCAGCAGTCTCCGCCTCACTAAAGAGTACTTC.

V usage is TRBV6-5 and J usage is TRBJ1-3; 8 nucleotides line up with TRBD1. Germline trimming cut 2 bases from V and 2 bases from J; bases unmatched to any gene: 8. This CDR3 region has 17 residues. The germline CDR1 and CDR2 sequences are MNHEY and SVGAGI. In nucleotides, the CDR3 is TGTGCCAGCAGTTACGGTCTCCAACAGGGGGCTGGAAACACCATATATTTT. This codes for CASSYGLQQGAGNTIYF.

This clonotype showed up just a few times. V and J are TRBV9 and TRBJ2-1; 7 bases align to TRBD2. The germline CDR1 and CDR2 sequences are SGDLS and YYNGEE. V trimming: 0 bases; J trimming: 6 bases; junction bases outside the gene matches: 0. The CDR3 loop spans 13 amino acids. In DNA form, the CDR3 reads TGTGCCAGCAGCGTAGGGGGGGGCAATGAGCAGTTCTTC. It yields the protein CASSVGGGNEQFF.

This clonotype was seen repeatedly, ten times or more. This chain joins TRBV11-3 and TRBJ1-1; no clear D gene. Germline lookup yields CDR1 SGHNT and CDR2 YENEEA. The CDR3 has 15 residues. The V end was cut by 0 bases, the J end by 4 bases, with 12 bases between. The CDR3 region has the DNA TGTGCCAGCAGCTTAGATTCGAGGGAGACCACTGAAGCTTTCTTT. This gives the protein CASSLDSRETTEAFF. The whole variable domain, remainder taken from reference TRBV11-3 and TRBJ1-1, is EAGVVQSPRYKIIEKKQPVAFWCNPISGHNTLYWYLQNLGQGPELLIRYENEEAVDDSQLPKDRFSAERLKGVDSTLKIQPAELGDSAVYLCASSLDSRETTEAFFGQGTRLTVV.

This clonotype was found many times. The V call is TRBV2, the J call TRBJ2-1, with 11 bases aligning to TRBD1. The CDR3 loop spans 15 amino acids. The trim removed 3 bases at V and 7 bases at J, leaving 5 bases unmatched. From germline, CDR1 is SNHLY and CDR2 FYNNEI. The CDR3 spells CASSDIRDRGNEQFF. In nucleotides, the CDR3 is TGTGCCAGCAGTGATATTAGGGACAGGGGGAATGAGCAGTTCTTC.

With regard to this clonotype: A much larger clone is a single base away; this may be a read error. The chain has TRBV2 and TRBJ1-1; 7 positions match TRBD1. The CDR3 has 14 residues. The germline V gene has CDR1 SNHLY and CDR2 FYNNEI. The CDR3 DNA reads TGTGCCAGCAGTTCAGACAGGGTTAACCCTGAACCTTTCTTT. Its translation: CASSSDRVNPEPFF.